A selection of T cell receptor beta chains follows, all from one sample in a study of T cell responses to AZD1222 COVID-19 vaccine. TCRdb keeps only in-frame clones here, not all; method: immunoSEQ multiplex PCR. The sample lists around 140,000 clones, 85% to 95% seen once, with 10% to 15% in the top ten. The input for sequencing was peripheral blood, taken after recovery from COVID-19. These receptors all come from an adult who had recovered from COVID-19. Both conserved end residues are part of each CDR3. A D gene is named only where the DNA matches it firmly. For some rows the clone size is stated as once, few or many, or as a class when expanded; others skip it.

NA	TRBV6-2/TRBV6-3	TRBJ1-1	NA	TGTGCCAGCAGTTACTTCAGGGTGGGGAACACTGAAGCTTTCTTT	CASSYFRVGNTEAFF
NA	TRBV5-1	TRBJ2-7	once	TGCGCCAGCTGCGCTAACAGAGCCCCCTACGAGCAGTACTTC	CASCANRAPYEQYF
NA	TRBV28	TRBJ2-7	NA	TGTGCCAGCAGTCCCCCCGGGCGGTCCTACGAGCAGTACTTC	CASSPPGRSYEQYF
TRBD2	TRBV10-3	TRBJ2-7	NA	TGTGCCATCAGTGAGTCAGCTAGCGGGAAGTCGTACGAGCAGTACTTC	CAISESASGKSYEQYF
TRBD2	TRBV10-1	TRBJ2-7	NA	TGCGCCAGCAGTGAGTCGAGATGGGGACTAGCGGGAGACTACGAGCAGTACTTC	CASSESRWGLAGDYEQYF
NA	TRBV7-3	TRBJ1-1	NA	TGTGCCAGCAGCATTGAGACGAACACTGAAGCTTTCTTT	CASSIETNTEAFF
NA	TRBV19	TRBJ1-5	NA	TGTGCCAGTAGTTTCGCGTTCGACCAGCCCCAGCATTTT	CASSFAFDQPQHF
NA	TRBV5-1	TRBJ1-5	NA	TGCGCCAGCAGCTTGGACCCGTCAGGGCTCAATCAGCCCCAGCATTTT	CASSLDPSGLNQPQHF
TRBD1	TRBV6-5	TRBJ2-3	NA	TGTGCCAGCAGTTACTGGCGGACAGGGACACCCCATACGCAGTATTTT	CASSYWRTGTPHTQYF
TRBD1	TRBV9	TRBJ2-2	NA	TGTGCCAGCAGCGGACGACAGGGTAAGGGAGCCGGGGAGCTGTTTTTT	CASSGRQGKGAGELFF
NA	TRBV24-1	TRBJ2-2	NA	TGTGCCACCAGTAGAGGGGACTTTACGAACACCGGGGAGCTGTTTTTT	CATSRGDFTNTGELFF
TRBD2	TRBV28	TRBJ2-3	NA	TGTGCCAGCAGCCCGGGACTAGCGGGCACAGATACGCAGTATTTT	CASSPGLAGTDTQYF
TRBD1	TRBV4-2	TRBJ1-6	NA	TGTGCCAGCAGCCAAGGTGGATGGACAGGTTCACCCCTCCACTTT	CASSQGGWTGSPLHF
NA	TRBV5-1	TRBJ2-3	NA	TGCGCCAGCAGCTTGGCTTCGACGGGAGTCTTGCCCGATACGCAGTATTTT	CASSLASTGVLPDTQYF
NA	TRBV5-1	TRBJ2-7	NA	TGCGCCAGCAGCTTGGGGGTCACGGAGGGCGACGAGCAGTACTTC	CASSLGVTEGDEQYF
NA	TRBV11-1	TRBJ2-7	NA	TGTGCCAGCAGTTCAAGGGGGGGGATCTCCTACGAGCAGTACTTC	CASSSRGGISYEQYF
NA	TRBV10-1	TRBJ2-1	NA	TGCGCCAGCAGTGATGGGAGCTCCTACAATGAGCAGTTCTTC	CASSDGSSYNEQFF
NA	TRBV19	TRBJ2-3	once	TGTGCCACCCTGGACACTTATACGCAGTATTTT	CATLDTYTQYF
NA	TRBV3-1/TRBV3-2	TRBJ1-4	NA	TGTGCCAGCAGCCAAGACCTAAATCGACAGTGGGAAAAACTGTTTTTT	CASSQDLNRQWEKLFF
TRBD1	TRBV27	TRBJ2-1	NA	TGTGCCAGCAGTTACGGGACAGGGGGGTATGAGCAGTTCTTC	CASSYGTGGYEQFF
TRBD1	TRBV25-1	TRBJ2-4	NA	TGTGCCAGCAGTGAATCCCCCCCCGGGACAGGGAGGGACATTCAGTACTTC	CASSESPPGTGRDIQYF
NA	TRBV28	TRBJ2-7	NA	TGTGCCAGCAGTAACTTGTTGGTCTACGAGCAGTACTTC	CASSNLLVYEQYF
TRBD2	TRBV29-1	TRBJ2-7	NA	TGCAGCGTTGAAGTGGGGAGGGGAGAGTCCCAGTACTTC	CSVEVGRGESQYF
TRBD2	TRBV2	TRBJ2-1	NA	TGTGCCAGCAGTGAATTCCCCGGACTAGGAGCTGGCAATGAGCAGTTCTTC	CASSEFPGLGAGNEQFF
NA	TRBV27	TRBJ1-1	NA	TGTGCCAGCAGTCGCCTGGAGGCGTACACTGAAGCTTTCTTT	CASSRLEAYTEAFF
TRBD1	TRBV7-2	TRBJ2-7	NA	TGTGCCAGCAGTTCACCGGGACAGGCCTCCTACGAGCAGTACTTC	CASSSPGQASYEQYF
TRBD2	TRBV10-3	TRBJ2-7	once	TGTGCCATCAGTGAGTCGAAGCAGGGACTAGCGGGAGATTGGGAGCAGTACTTC	CAISESKQGLAGDWEQYF
NA	TRBV15	TRBJ2-1	NA	TGTGCCACCAGCAGAGACGAGGGGTGGAATGAGCAGTTCTTC	CATSRDEGWNEQFF
NA	TRBV19	TRBJ2-3	NA	TGTGCCAGTAGGACGGGAGATACGCAGTATTTT	CASRTGDTQYF
NA	TRBV28	TRBJ1-5	NA	TGTGCCAGCAGTCGGCGGGGGGCCCAGCCCCAGCATTTT	CASSRRGAQPQHF
NA	TRBV7-6	TRBJ2-7	NA	TGTGCCAGCAGCTTAGAAGGGCAGAGCATCTACGAGCAGTACTTC	CASSLEGQSIYEQYF
NA	TRBV6-1	TRBJ1-4	NA	TGTGCCAGCAAGCAACCAACTAATGAAAAACTGTTTTTT	CASKQPTNEKLFF
NA	TRBV28	TRBJ2-7	NA	TGTGCCAGCAGCTTAGCCAGCTTTTCCTACGAGCAGTACTTC	CASSLASFSYEQYF
TRBD2	TRBV2	TRBJ2-3	NA	TGTGCCAGCGGGACTAGTAGAGATACGCAGTATTTT	CASGTSRDTQYF
NA	TRBV7-8	TRBJ2-7	NA	TGTGCCAGCAGCCCCCAGGCCGAGCAGTACTTC	CASSPQAEQYF
TRBD1	TRBV18	TRBJ2-7	NA	TGTGCCAGCTCATCTACGACAGGGGAGGACGAGCAGTACTTC	CASSSTTGEDEQYF
NA	TRBV19	TRBJ1-1	NA	TGTGCCAGTACCGACAGCCCCTACACTGAAGCTTTCTTT	CASTDSPYTEAFF
NA	TRBV6-1	TRBJ2-3	once	TGTGCCAGCAGTGAATGGGGCGGCCTAGCCACAGATACGCAGTATTTT	CASSEWGGLATDTQYF
NA	TRBV11-2	TRBJ2-7	NA	TGTGCCAGCAGCTTACGCCCGCTCAGGGACGAGCAGTACTTC	CASSLRPLRDEQYF
TRBD1	TRBV3-1/TRBV3-2	TRBJ1-2	NA	TGTGCCAGCAGTTCTCCGGGACAGGGCAACACCTTC	CASSSPGQGNTF
NA	TRBV15	TRBJ1-1	NA	TGTGCCACCACCTCGCGTGGGGGGGGGACAGCTTTCTTT	CATTSRGGGTAFF
NA	TRBV4-1	TRBJ2-3	NA	TGCGCCAGCAGTTCGGGGGATACGCAGTATTTT	CASSSGDTQYF
TRBD1	TRBV19	TRBJ1-5	NA	TGTGCCAGTAGTATAGTGACAGGGCAGAATCAGCCCCAGCATTTT	CASSIVTGQNQPQHF
TRBD1	TRBV10-2	TRBJ2-7	NA	TGCGCCAGCAGCGGACAGGGGAACGAGCAGTACTTC	CASSGQGNEQYF
NA	TRBV3-1/TRBV3-2	TRBJ1-2	NA	TGTGCCAGCAGTCGCGACAGGAACTATGGCTACACCTTC	CASSRDRNYGYTF
TRBD1	TRBV6-2/TRBV6-3	TRBJ2-7	NA	TGTGCCAGCAGTTCAGGGGACAGGGGGGGCTCCTACGAGCAGTACTTC	CASSSGDRGGSYEQYF
TRBD1	TRBV28	TRBJ1-2	NA	TGTGCCAGCAGTCTCCCTCAGGGGGCGGATGGCTACACCTTC	CASSLPQGADGYTF
TRBD2	TRBV7-9	TRBJ2-2	NA	TGTGCCAGCAGCCCCCCTTTTGGGAGGGCCTCGAGCGGGGAGCTGTTTTTT	CASSPPFGRASSGELFF
TRBD2	TRBV28	TRBJ2-3	NA	TGTGCCAGCAGTTTCGGGGGGAGGCCAGATACGCAGTATTTT	CASSFGGRPDTQYF
NA	TRBV19	TRBJ1-1	NA	TGTGCCAGTAGTAGCCCCGGGCAGGGTAGCACTGAAGCTTTCTTT	CASSSPGQGSTEAFF
NA	TRBV5-4	TRBJ2-2	once	TGTGCCAGCAGCTTGAACGCCGTCTCGGACACCGGGGAGCTGTTTTTT	CASSLNAVSDTGELFF
NA	TRBV29-1	TRBJ2-1	NA	TGCAGCGTTGAAAGGACGTACAATGAGCAGTTCTTC	CSVERTYNEQFF
NA	TRBV9	TRBJ2-2	NA	TGTGCCAGCAGCGTAGCACAGGGCACCGGGGAGCTGTTTTTT	CASSVAQGTGELFF
TRBD1	TRBV6-6	TRBJ1-1	NA	TGTGCCAGCAGTGGGGACAGTGAAGCTTTCTTT	CASSGDSEAFF
NA	TRBV3-1/TRBV3-2	TRBJ2-3	NA	TGTGCCAGCAGCCAAGAGCTTCGGACAGCAGATACGCAGTATTTT	CASSQELRTADTQYF
TRBD1	TRBV28	TRBJ1-1	NA	TGTGCCAGCAGTCCATGGGACAGGTCCTCGAACACTGAAGCTTTCTTT	CASSPWDRSSNTEAFF
TRBD2	TRBV5-1	TRBJ2-1	NA	TGCGCCAGTCGCGAACTAGCGGGAGCCAATGAGCAGTTCTTC	CASRELAGANEQFF
NA	TRBV19	TRBJ1-3	NA	TGTGCCAGTAGTATGACCGTAGAAGGATCTGGAAACACCATATATTTT	CASSMTVEGSGNTIYF
TRBD2	TRBV6-2/TRBV6-3	TRBJ2-1	few	TGTGCCAGCAGTCAATCTACTAGCGGGAGCGATGAGCAGTTCTTC	CASSQSTSGSDEQFF
TRBD2	TRBV9	TRBJ2-3	NA	TGTGCCAGCAGCGTAGCGACTAGCGGGAGTTCCACAGATACGCAGTATTTT	CASSVATSGSSTDTQYF